The 10 T cell receptor beta chains below all came from one sample that was sequenced in a study of STAT5B mutations in CD4+ large granular lymphocyte leukemia. Profiling relied on immunoSEQ multiplex PCR, and the TCRdb table lists in-frame clones only, not all of them. Of around 32,000 clones in the sample, around 84% were seen once. Sequencing input: CD4+ T cells from blood buffy coats. The receptors derive from a human donor in good health.

J is TRBJ2-1 and V is TRBV10-3; the match to TRBD2 covers 11 bases. Germline CDR1 is ENHRY and CDR2 is SYGVKD. This CDR3 is built from 13 residues. V lost 9 bases to trimming and J lost 5 bases; unmatched junction nucleotides: 3. The CDR3 DNA is TGTGCCATTGGGACTAGCGGAAACAATGAGCAGTTCTTC. This encodes CAIGTSGNNEQFF.

CDR3 amino acids: CASSLDRPSLAKNIQYF. The CDR3 DNA reads TGTGCCAGCAGCTTAGATAGGCCTTCGCTAGCCAAAAACATTCAGTACTTC. The rearrangement links TRBV7-2 to TRBJ2-4; D is ambiguous. With 1 base removed from V and 0 bases from J, the gap between germline ends came to 13 bases. CDR3 length: 17 amino acids. CDR1 is SGHTA and CDR2 is FQGNSA in the germline V gene.

The DNA for the CDR3 is TGTGCCAGCAGTGATCCGCTAGCAGGAGAGACCCAGTACTTC. Its translation: CASSDPLAGETQYF. J is TRBJ2-5 and V is TRBV2; D is perhaps TRBD2 (5 bases). There are 14 residues in the CDR3. Germline values: CDR1 SNHLY, CDR2 FYNNEI. The V end lost 3 bases, the J end lost 4 bases, and 12 bases lay between the germline ends.

The chain joins TRBV14 to TRBJ2-3, with 10 bases fitting TRBD2. There are 17 residues in the CDR3. CDR1 and CDR2 from the germline V gene are SGHDN and FVKESK. Unmatched junction bases numbered 8, after V lost 0 bases and J lost 5 bases. The CDR3 protein is CASSQDEAGGLEDTQYF. CDR3 nucleotide sequence: TGTGCCAGCAGCCAAGACGAAGCGGGGGGGCTGGAAGATACGCAGTATTTT.

The V gene is TRBV4-3, the J gene TRBJ1-6; D remains unclear. Trimming took 1 base from V and 10 from J, leaving 11 bases between them. This CDR3 has 14 residues. Germline loops: CDR1 LGHNA, CDR2 YSLEER. The CDR3 is CASSQVMGSSPLHF. The DNA for the CDR3 is TGCGCCAGCAGCCAAGTAATGGGGTCATCACCCCTCCACTTT.

This clone was seen more than once but under ten times. The chain employs TRBV2 and TRBJ1-1; 12 bases are a match to TRBD1. V lost 8 bases to trimming and J lost 4 bases; unmatched junction nucleotides: 11. The germline V gene encodes CDR1 SNHLY and CDR2 FYNNEI. This CDR3 has 16 amino acids. In DNA, the CDR3 is TGTGCCAGCGGGACAGGGGGCTTCGACGGGGGCACTGAAGCTTTCTTT. Amino acids: CASGTGGFDGGTEAFF.

This chain uses TRBV7-9 with TRBJ2-5, with TRBD1 matching 9 bases. The J call is doubtful: the DNA matches TRBJ2-7 better. The CDR3 is made up of 15 amino acids. In germline, CDR1 is SEHNR, CDR2 FQNEAQ (reference sequence). The CDR3, as DNA: TGTGCCAGCAGCGGAGGGGGACAGGGCTCCTACGAGCAGTACTTC. Protein: CASSGGGQGSYEQYF.

J is TRBJ2-1 and V is TRBV28, with 10 bases fitting TRBD1. The CDR3 spans 15 residues. Trimming removed 6 bases from V and 2 bases from J; junction bases left unmatched: 4. Germline V gene sequence: CDR1 MDHEN, CDR2 SYDVKM. DNA of the CDR3: TGTGCCAGCAGCACGACAGGGGGCGCCTACAATGAGCAGTTCTTC. Amino acids: CASSTTGGAYNEQFF.

The chain combines TRBV9 with TRBJ2-7; no clear D gene. Trimming cost V 4 bases and J 6 bases, with 14 bases left between them. Per the germline V gene, CDR1 is SGDLS and CDR2 is YYNGEE. The CDR3 loop spans 13 amino acids. In nucleotides, the CDR3 is TGTGCCAGCAGCTGGTCCCCGGAAGGCGAGCAGTACTTC. Its translation is CASSWSPEGEQYF.

This clone was recorded only once. The chain links TRBV18 to TRBJ2-1; 9 bases match TRBD2. The germline V gene encodes CDR1 KGHSH and CDR2 LQKENI. The CDR3 loop spans 16 amino acids. V dropped 1 base and J dropped 4; count of bases not matched to a gene: 5. The CDR3 bases are TGTGCCAGCTCACCACGGGCGGGGGGGCCGTACAATGAGCAGTTCTTC. It translates to CASSPRAGGPYNEQFF. The full variable domain, rest sourced from reference TRBV18 and TRBJ2-1, is NAGVMQNPRHLVRRRGQEARLRCSPMKGHSHVYWYRQLPEEGLKFMVYLQKENIIDESGMPKERFSAEFPKEGPSILRIQQVVRGDSAAYFCASSPRAGGPYNEQFFGPGTRLTVL.